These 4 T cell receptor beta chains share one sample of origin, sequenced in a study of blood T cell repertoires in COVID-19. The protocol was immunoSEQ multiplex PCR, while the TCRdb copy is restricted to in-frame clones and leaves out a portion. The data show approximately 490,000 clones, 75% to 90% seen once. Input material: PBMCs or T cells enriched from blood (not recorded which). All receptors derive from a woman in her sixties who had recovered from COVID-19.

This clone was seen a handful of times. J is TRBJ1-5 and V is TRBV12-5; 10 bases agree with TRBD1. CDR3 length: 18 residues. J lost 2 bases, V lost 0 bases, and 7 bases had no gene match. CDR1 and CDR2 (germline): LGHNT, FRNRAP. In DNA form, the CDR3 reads TGTGCTAGTGGTTTGGTAGAGGGGACAGGGGCTCGCAATCAGCCCCAGCATTTT. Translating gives CASGLVEGTGARNQPQHF.

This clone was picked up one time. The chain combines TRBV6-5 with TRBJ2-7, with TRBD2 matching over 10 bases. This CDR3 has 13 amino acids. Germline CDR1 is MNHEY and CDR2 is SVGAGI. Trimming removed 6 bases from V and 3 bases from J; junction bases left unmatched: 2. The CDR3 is CASRRTSGYEQYV. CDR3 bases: TGTGCCAGCAGAAGGACTAGCGGCTACGAGCAGTACGTC.

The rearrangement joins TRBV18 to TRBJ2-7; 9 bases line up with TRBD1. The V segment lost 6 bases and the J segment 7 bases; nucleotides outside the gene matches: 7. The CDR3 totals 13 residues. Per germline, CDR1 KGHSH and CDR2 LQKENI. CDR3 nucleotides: TGTGCCAGCTCTCGGGACAGGGACGGAGAGCAGTACGTC. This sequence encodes CASSRDRDGEQYV.

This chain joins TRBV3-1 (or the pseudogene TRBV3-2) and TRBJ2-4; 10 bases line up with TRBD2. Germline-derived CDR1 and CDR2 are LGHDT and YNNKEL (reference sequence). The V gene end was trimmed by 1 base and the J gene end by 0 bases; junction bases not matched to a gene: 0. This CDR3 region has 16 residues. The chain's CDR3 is CASSQGTSGAKNIQYF. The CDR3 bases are TGTGCCAGCAGCCAAGGGACTAGCGGAGCCAAAAACATTCAGTACTTC.